This T cell receptor (beta chain) comes out of a study of response to subunit inactivated influenza vaccine. TCRdb reanalysed the RT-PCR reads using MiXCR and keeps one entry per CDR3 protein. The data show around 570,000 distinct CDR3 sequences, about 11% seen once. This clonotype showed up many times. The sample was also linked to a second study, of T cells expressing NK-cell markers. This second report adds: As the method of synthesis, 5'RACE template switching with UMIs yielded TCR beta cDNA.

This TCR came from a man between 45 and 60 years old who received an inactivated influenza vaccine. The source material was PBMCs from blood, sampled on the day of vaccination.

This CDR3 is CASSLWDRGINEQFF. In DNA, the CDR3 is TGCGCCAGCAGCTTATGGGACAGGGGCATAAATGAGCAGTTCTTC. V gene TRBV5-1 combines with J gene TRBJ2-1; TRBD1 agrees at 10 bases. The V and J ends lost 2 bases and 7 bases, in that order; junction bases with no gene match: 6. Per the germline V gene, CDR1 is SGHRS and CDR2 is YFSETQ. This CDR3 has 15 amino acids.